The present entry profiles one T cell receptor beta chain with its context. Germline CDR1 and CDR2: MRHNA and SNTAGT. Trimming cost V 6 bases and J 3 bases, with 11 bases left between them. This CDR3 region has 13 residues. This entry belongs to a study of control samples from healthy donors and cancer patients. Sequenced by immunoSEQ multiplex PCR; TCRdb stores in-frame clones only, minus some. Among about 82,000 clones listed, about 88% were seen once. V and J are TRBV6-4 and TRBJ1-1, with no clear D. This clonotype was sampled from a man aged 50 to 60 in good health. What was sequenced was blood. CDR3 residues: CASSATWDTEAFF. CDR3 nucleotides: TGTGCCAGCAGCGCGACGTGGGACACTGAAGCTTTCTTT.